This T cell receptor (beta chain) derives from a study of T cells in tuberculosis (dated by TCRdb to the late 2010s). Study-level background: To characterize T cells specific for the mycobacterial lipid antigen glucose monomycolate (GMM), the study used CD1B tetramers together with high-throughput TCR immunosequencing. With ten or so people per group, a South African clinical cohort compared IGRA-negative adolescents, IGRA-positive adolescents with latent tuberculosis, and adults with active tuberculosis.

Spanning cysteine to phenylalanine, the CDR3 consists of 13 amino acids. Solely the CDR3 DNA is kept, with 39 bases framed from the first base. A distance of 10 bases separates the germline ends of V and J, which lose 3 bases and 5 bases respectively. Per the germline V gene, SGHTA is the CDR1 and FQGNSA is the CDR2. This clone was observed once. What this receptor recognizes is not known. It has no much larger one-base neighbor in the sample; base qualities were not kept. The immunoSEQ multiplex PCR assay was used to generate TCR libraries, with TCR-beta and/or TCR-alpha/delta assays applied to each sample. Amplified TCR libraries were sequenced on the Illumina high-throughput platform. For the original study's pipeline: Clustering and dimensionality reduction relied on pairwise TCRdist distances among GMM-specific receptors from T cells that were either sorted ex vivo or expanded in vitro. Each clinical repertoire was scored by mean NN-distance, the average TCRdist to the nearest 10% of tetramer-positive reference sequences. GEM TCR motif frequency was calculated as the fraction of unique TCRs that matched known GEM sequences by V/J usage and CDR3 length. Linear discriminant analysis with leave-one-out cross-validation, implemented in scikit-learn, was used to classify active tuberculosis. TCRdb carries this immuneACCESS record with in-frame sequences only. Its versions omit some clonotypes, under half of them owing to an unresolved V gene in the studies checked, with the rest unexplained. That table gives V, J and clone size, and the DNA gave D and trimming. Present in this sample are tens of thousands of clones, approximately 97% of which were seen just once. The ten biggest clones cover 6.2% of the sample.

At study entry, adolescents were screened for latent tuberculosis infection by tuberculin skin test and QuantiFERON-TB GOLD In-Tube IGRA. Immunosequencing was performed on unsorted cryopreserved PBMC, with approximately 110,000 T cells per clinical donor covered on average. Eleven high schools in the Worcester region of the Western Cape, South Africa, served as enrollment sites for adolescents aged 12 to 18 years. About 10 M. tuberculosis-infected and some ten uninfected adolescents were selected with matching for age and sex. For the adolescents, PBMC were isolated by density centrifugation from freshly drawn heparinized blood and then cryopreserved. Overall study outcomes, separate from this receptor: Smaller mean NN-distances to GMM-specific TCRs were observed in active tuberculosis TCR-alpha repertoires than in IGRA-negative controls, suggesting clonal expansion of GMM-specific TCRs. An accuracy of 80% to 90% (AUROC roughly 0.87) was reached by a classifier using the diverse GMM-specific repertoire, compared with approximately 70% accuracy when GEM motif frequencies were used. Clinical samples were chosen by availability of cryopreserved specimens, and active tuberculosis cases were adults while controls were adolescents. Shorter CDR3-alpha lengths in active tuberculosis patients partly drove the smaller NN-distances, and the TCR-beta difference was not statistically significant.

The sequence was obtained from a donor between 10 and 35 years old with latent tuberculosis or without tuberculosis infection. Rearrangement joined TRBV7-2 to TRBJ2-5, and TRBD2 may be the D gene, going by 6 matching bases. Sequenced input: PBMCs. The DNA is as follows: TGTGCCAGCAGCTTGTGGGGGAGGGAGACCCAGTACTTC. Its protein is CASSLWGRETQYF.